The clone carrying this T cell receptor (beta chain) was recorded only once. Its target is not known. The data were obtained in a study of CD8+CD57+ T cells in acquired aplastic anemia. Overall study: Sorted CD4+ and CD8+ cell DNA averaged approximately 3 ug.

With 6 bases removed from V and 3 bases from J, the gap between germline ends came to 11 bases. The CDR3 runs 13 residues. In germline, CDR1 is ENHRY, CDR2 SYGVKD. Genomic DNA served as template for TCR beta VDJ and CDR3 profiling. TCRdb reprocessed the reads with MiXCR, giving one entry per CDR3 protein. The repertoire holds about 180,000 distinct CDR3 sequences, with less than 50% as singletons. Sequenced patients had shown CD8+CD57+ cell expansion by flow cytometry. Regarding the study as a whole: Patients and controls had CD8+ Simpson's diversity values that were not significantly distinct.

The chain couples TRBV10-3 to TRBJ1-2, with D maybe TRBD1 (6 bases). The sequenced sample consisted of sorted CD4+, CD8+, or CD8+CD57+ T cells (not recorded which) from PBMCs. This clonotype was sampled from a human donor with aplastic anemia. CDR3 in amino acids: CAIRERTDYGYTF. The CDR3 nucleotides are TGTGCCATCAGGGAGAGGACAGACTATGGCTACACCTTC.